Listed here are 3 T cell receptor beta chains from one sample, sequenced in a study of neurological immune-mediated disorders. TCRdb re-analysed the 5' RACE reads in MiXCR, keeping a single row per CDR3 protein. The table records approximately 19,000 distinct CDR3 sequences, around 14% of them present only once. The source material was PBMCs. These receptor sequences come from a female donor with HTLV-1-associated myelopathy (HAM/TSP).

There are many counts of this clonotype. This rearrangement joins TRBV3-1 to TRBJ2-5; the match to TRBD1 covers 7 bases. The junction had 2 bases not matched to a gene; V was cut back by 3 bases and J by 1 base. This CDR3 is 14 amino acids long. Germline V lookup: CDR1 LGHDT, CDR2 YNNKEL (reference sequence). CDR3 nucleotide sequence: TGTGCCAGCAGCCACAAGGGGGCCCAAGAGACCCAGTACTTC. It is translated as CASSHKGAQETQYF.

In its sample, this clonotype is medium-sized. The CDR3 DNA reads TGCAGTGCTAGGTCTACAGATGGCGTTCGTGGCTACACCTTC. It encodes CSARSTDGVRGYTF. V and J are TRBV20-1 and TRBJ1-2; D gene unclear. Per the germline V gene, CDR1 is DFQATT and CDR2 is SNEGSKA (reference sequence). V shed 3 bases and J shed 7 bases, with 18 bases lying between them. The CDR3 contains 14 residues.

Note on this clonotype: This may stem from a read error, because a much larger clone lies one nucleotide away. The rearrangement joins TRBV20-1 to TRBJ2-1, with D unresolved. Trimming took 4 bases from V and 0 from J, leaving 10 bases between them. The CDR3 extends over 14 amino acids. In germline, CDR1 is DFQATT, CDR2 SNEGSKA (reference sequence). The CDR3 sequence is CSAIDQSSYNEQFF. The DNA for the CDR3 is TGCAGTGCTATAGATCAAAGCTCCTACAATGAGCAGTTCTTC.